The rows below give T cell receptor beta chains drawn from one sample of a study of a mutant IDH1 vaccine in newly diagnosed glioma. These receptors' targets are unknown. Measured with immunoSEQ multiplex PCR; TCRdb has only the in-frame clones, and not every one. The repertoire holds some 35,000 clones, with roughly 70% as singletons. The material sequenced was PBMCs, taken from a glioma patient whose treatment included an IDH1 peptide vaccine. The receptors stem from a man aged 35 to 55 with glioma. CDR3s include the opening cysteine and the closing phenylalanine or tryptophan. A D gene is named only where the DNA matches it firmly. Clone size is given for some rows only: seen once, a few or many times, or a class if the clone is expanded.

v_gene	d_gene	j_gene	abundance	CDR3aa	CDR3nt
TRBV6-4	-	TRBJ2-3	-	CASSVDRGGTDTQYF	TGTGCCAGCAGCGTCGACAGGGGAGGGACAGATACGCAGTATTTT
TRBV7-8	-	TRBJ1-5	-	CASSLGAGAVRNQPQHF	TGTGCCAGCAGCTTAGGAGCGGGGGCAGTTCGCAATCAGCCCCAGCATTTT
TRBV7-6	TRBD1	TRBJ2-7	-	CASSPWTGTSSYEQYF	TGTGCCAGCAGCCCCTGGACAGGGACCAGCTCCTACGAGCAGTACTTC
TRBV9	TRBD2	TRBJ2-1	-	CASSHGTSGRRVGYNEQFF	TGTGCCAGCAGCCACGGGACTAGCGGGAGACGGGTAGGATACAATGAGCAGTTCTTC
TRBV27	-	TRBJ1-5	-	CASSPLERVGQPQHF	TGTGCCAGCAGCCCCCTCGAGAGGGTCGGTCAGCCCCAGCATTTT
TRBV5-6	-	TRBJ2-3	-	CASSFTQRATQYF	TGTGCCAGCAGCTTTACACAACGGGCTACGCAGTATTTT
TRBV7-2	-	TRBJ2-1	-	CASSLRGGERYNEQFF	TGTGCCAGCAGCTTAAGGGGTGGAGAGAGGTACAATGAGCAGTTCTTC
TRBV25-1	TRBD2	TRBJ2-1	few	CASSDWTSGYNEQFF	TGTGCCAGCAGTGATTGGACTAGCGGGTACAATGAGCAGTTCTTC
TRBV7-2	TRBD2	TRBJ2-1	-	CASSPTSGRENEQFF	TGTGCCAGCAGCCCGACTAGCGGGAGAGAAAATGAGCAGTTCTTC
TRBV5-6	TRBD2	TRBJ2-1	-	CASSYLPGTTIRHEQFF	TGTGCCAGCAGCTATCTACCTGGGACTACGATTAGGCATGAGCAGTTCTTC
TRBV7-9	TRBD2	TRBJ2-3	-	CASSLALGLAGDYTQYF	TGTGCCAGCAGCTTAGCACTGGGACTAGCGGGAGACTATACGCAGTATTTT
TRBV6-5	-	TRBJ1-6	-	CASGARQLLHF	TGTGCCAGCGGAGCGCGACAACTCCTCCACTTT